This T cell receptor (beta chain) stems from a study of T cells in Graves' hyperthyroidism and ophthalmopathy. Study-wide context: At initial diagnosis, before any treatment had begun, peripheral blood was obtained.

Absence of ophthalmopathy progression within 18 months defined stable Graves' hyperthyroidism. The hyperthyroidism patients had all been newly diagnosed, and their disease duration was under 2 months. Their ages ranged from 18 to 65 years. The germline V and J ends were trimmed by 4 bases and 11 bases, with 15 bases remaining between them. CDR3 length equals 13 residues. Germline-derived CDR1 and CDR2 are LNHDA and SQIVND (reference sequence). Using RNA transcripts as the source, TCR beta CDR3 regions were amplified. TCR CDR3 regions were first amplified by RT-PCR with HTBI primers. TCRdb passed the multiplex PCR reads through MiXCR, listing each CDR3 protein once. The sample has about 350,000 distinct CDR3 sequences; under 20% are singletons. Study outcomes and limitations: A model using 13 V-J features told ophthalmopathy apart from stable hyperthyroidism.

In this sample, this clonotype turned up a few times. Its target is unknown. The sequence was collected from a woman aged 18 to 35 with Graves' hyperthyroidism. Source material: blood. V usage is TRBV19 and J usage is TRBJ1-5, with D possibly matching TRBD1 (6 bases). This chain's CDR3 is CASSNRAKTSQHF. The CDR3 DNA follows: TGTGCCAGTAGTAACAGGGCCAAGACCTCCCAGCATTTT.